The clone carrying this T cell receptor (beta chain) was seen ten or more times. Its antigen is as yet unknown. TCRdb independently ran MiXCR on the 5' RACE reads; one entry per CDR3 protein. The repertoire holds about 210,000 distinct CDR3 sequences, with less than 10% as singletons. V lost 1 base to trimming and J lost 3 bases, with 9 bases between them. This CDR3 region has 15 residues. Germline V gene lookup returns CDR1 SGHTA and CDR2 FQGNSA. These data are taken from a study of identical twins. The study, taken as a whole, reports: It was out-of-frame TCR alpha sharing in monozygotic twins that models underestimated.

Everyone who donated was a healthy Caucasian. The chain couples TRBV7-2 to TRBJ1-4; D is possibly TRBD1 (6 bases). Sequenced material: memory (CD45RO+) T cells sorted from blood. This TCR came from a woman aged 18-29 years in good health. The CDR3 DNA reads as TGTGCCAGCAGCTTAGGAAGGGGGGCTAATGAAAAACTGTTTTTT. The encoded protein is CASSLGRGANEKLFF.